The 21 T cell receptor beta chains listed next were all sequenced from one sample in a study of T cells in Graves' hyperthyroidism and ophthalmopathy. The TCR beta CDR3 regions underwent amplification using RNA transcripts as the source. The TCR CDR3 first-round RT-PCR relied on the HTBI primer set. TCRdb itself ran the multiplex PCR reads through MiXCR, one entry per CDR3 protein. The sample has 750,000 to 900,000 distinct CDR3 sequences, roughly 40% seen once. Sequencing was performed on blood. The source of these receptors is a man younger than 30 with Graves' hyperthyroidism.

Notes on this clonotype: One end of the junction fails to match germline, which may point to a read error. V is TRBV29-1 and J is TRBJ1-2; the match to TRBD1 covers 8 bases. The length of the CDR3 is 12 residues. The germline V gene has CDR1 SQVTM and CDR2 ANQGSEA. CDR3 sequence: CSGEGTGYGYTF. The DNA for the CDR3 is TGCAGCGGTGAAGGGACAGGCTATGGCTACACCTTC.

CDR3 bases: TGTGCCAGCAGTTACTCACCGGGACAGGGGAGCTCCTACGAGCAGTACTTC. Translation: CASSYSPGQGSSYEQYF. This sequence joins TRBV13 and TRBJ2-7; the match to TRBD1 covers 10 bases. Germline-derived CDR1 and CDR2 are PRHDT and FYEKMQ (reference sequence). V gave up 6 bases and J gave up 0 bases; unmatched junction bases: 11. This CDR3 is built from 17 residues.

This clonotype appeared many times. In DNA, the CDR3 is TGTGCCAGCAGTGATGGGACCACTGAAGCTTTCTTT. Residues: CASSDGTTEAFF. V and J are TRBV2 and TRBJ1-1, with D perhaps TRBD1 (5 bases). The CDR3 loop spans 12 amino acids. The ends were cut back, 3 bases at V and 4 bases at J, with 6 bases in the middle. The germline gives CDR1 SNHLY, CDR2 FYNNEI.

Remarks on this clonotype: This may come from a read error, since a much larger clone is one base off. The chain links TRBV29-1 to TRBJ2-5, with D perhaps TRBD1 (6 bases). The V gene's germline CDR1 is SQVTM and CDR2 ANQGSEA. The CDR3 consists of 12 residues. The CDR3 reads CSVATGQEAQYF. The CDR3 nucleotides are TGCAGCGTTGCGACAGGCCAAGAGGCCCAGTACTTC.

In its sample, this clonotype was seen once. The V call is TRBV2, the J call TRBJ2-5; D not resolved. Germline V gene data show CDR1 as SNHLY and CDR2 as FYNNEI. CDR3 length equals 12 residues. Trimming took off 8 bases at V and 5 bases at J, with 12 bases between the two ends. DNA of the CDR3: TGTGCCAGCGTCGAGACATGGGAGACCCAGTACTTC. Translated, it gives CASVETWETQYF. Drawing the rest from reference TRBV2 and TRBJ2-5, the complete variable domain is EPEVTQTPSHQVTQMGQEVILRCVPISNHLYFYWYRQILGQKVEFLVSFYNNEISEKSEIFDDQFSVERPDGSNFTLKIRSTKLEDSAMYFCASVETWETQYFGPGTRLLVL.

This clonotype showed up just once. This rearrangement joins TRBV10-3 to TRBJ2-5; no firm D call. CDR1 and CDR2 from the germline V gene are ENHRY and SYGVKD. The length of the CDR3 is 14 residues. V was cut by 10 bases and J by 0 bases, with 15 bases left in between. DNA for the CDR3: TGTGCCAGCAGCCCCGGATGGGACCAAGAGACCCAGTACTTC. The encoded protein is CASSPGWDQETQYF.

The chain carries TRBV6-2 or TRBV6-3 and TRBJ2-2; no definite D call. This CDR3 comprises 16 residues. CDR1 MNHEY and CDR2 SVGEGT come from the germline V gene. V dropped 0 bases and J dropped 4 bases, with 12 bases sitting between them. CDR3 residues: CASSYSRRLGTGELFF. CDR3 sequence (DNA): TGTGCCAGCAGTTACTCACGCAGATTAGGCACCGGGGAGCTGTTTTTT.

This clonotype occurred a few times. This chain links TRBV25-1 with TRBJ2-2; TRBD2 agrees at 9 bases. The CDR3 extends over 15 amino acids. Germline V gene lookup returns CDR1 MGHDK and CDR2 SYGVNS. Trimming took 1 base from V and 8 from J; bases not matched to a gene: 5. CDR3 loop: CASSEWVAGVGELFF. The CDR3 DNA sequence: TGTGCCAGCAGTGAATGGGTAGCGGGAGTTGGGGAGCTGTTTTTT.

This chain joins TRBV20-1 and TRBJ2-7; D is possibly TRBD1 (5 bases). The CDR3 runs to 13 residues. Germline CDR1 is DFQATT and CDR2 is SNEGSKA (reference sequence). The CDR3, as DNA: TGCAGCGTTGAAGATTGGCAGGGAAGAGAGCAGTACTTC. Residues: CSVEDWQGREQYF.

This clonotype was recorded a few times. The chain employs TRBV2 and TRBJ2-7; 7 bases match TRBD2. CDR1 SNHLY and CDR2 FYNNEI come from the germline V gene. V gave up 6 bases and J gave up 5 bases; unmatched junction bases: 19. This CDR3 spans 17 amino acids. CDR3 coding DNA: TGTGCCAGCAGCTTCCCGGGGGAGGGACGCGGTAGCAACGAGCAGTACTTC. This gives the protein CASSFPGEGRGSNEQYF.

The rearrangement joins TRBV10-3 to TRBJ2-1; 8 positions agree with TRBD2. The V segment lost 7 bases and the J segment 3 bases; nucleotides outside the gene matches: 5. The length of the CDR3 is 14 residues. Germline CDR1 is ENHRY and CDR2 is SYGVKD. The CDR3 nucleotides are TGTGCCATCAACCCTAGCGGGCGCTACAATGAGCAGTTCTTC. It codes for CAINPSGRYNEQFF.

The rearrangement uses TRBV12-3 or TRBV12-4 and TRBJ2-7, with 7 bases aligning to TRBD2. This CDR3 region has 14 residues. Trimming at V came to 5 bases and at J to 3 bases, leaving 7 bases not matched to a gene. The CDR3 DNA reads as TGTGCCAGCAGTCCGGCCGGGACTATCTACGAGCAGTACTTC. It translates to CASSPAGTIYEQYF.

V and J are TRBV9 and TRBJ2-7; D ambiguous. Deletions cut 3 bases from V and 4 bases from J, with 17 bases between. This CDR3 comprises 15 residues. Germline CDR1 and CDR2: SGDLS and YYNGEE. In nucleotides, the CDR3 is TGTGCCAGCAGCGGCCGGGCCGTTTTTTCTTACGAGCAGTACTTC. This sequence encodes CASSGRAVFSYEQYF.

The chain has TRBV29-1 and TRBJ2-6, with a weak D call TRBD2 (6 bases). Trimming took off 7 bases at V and 4 bases at J, with 17 bases between the two ends. Germline CDR1 and CDR2: SQVTM and ANQGSEA. The CDR3 totals 15 residues. CDR3 in amino acids: CSASGLSTGANVLTF. CDR3 nucleotides: TGCAGCGCCTCGGGACTCTCGACCGGGGCCAACGTCCTGACTTTC.

The J gene is TRBJ1-6, the V gene TRBV10-2, with D uncertain. V dropped 3 bases and J dropped 7 bases, with 7 bases sitting between them. The CDR3 runs to 13 residues. Germline V CDR1 and CDR2: WSHSY, SAAADI. CDR3 nucleotides: TGCGCCAGCAGTGAAGGGCAGAATTCACCCCTCCACTTT. Amino acid sequence: CASSEGQNSPLHF.

In the case of this clonotype: Since no conserved phenylalanine or tryptophan closes the CDR3, a read error is the likely cause. The rearrangement uses TRBV7-6 and TRBJ1-3; 7 nucleotides agree with TRBD1. This CDR3 is 18 amino acids long. Trimming removed 5 bases from V and 0 bases from J; junction bases left unmatched: 13. The germline gives CDR1 SGHVS, CDR2 FNYEAQ. As DNA, the CDR3 is TGTGCCAGCAGCATTACCTCCGGGACAGAAAGCTCTGGAAACACCATATATTCA. It translates to CASSITSGTESSGNTIYS.

The sample holds one count of this clonotype. A junction end diverges from the germline sequence, so it may reflect a read error. This chain joins TRBV7-2 and TRBJ2-2, with 11 bases lining up with TRBD2. The CDR3 has 17 amino acids. Germline CDR1 SGHTA, CDR2 FQGNSA. The CDR3 DNA sequence: TGCGCCAGCAGCCAAGGGGGAACTAGCGGGAGAGTCGGGGAGCTGTTTTTT. Translation: CASSQGGTSGRVGELFF.

This chain uses TRBV29-1 with TRBJ1-2; no clear D gene. This CDR3 is built from 14 residues. CDR1 is SQVTM and CDR2 is ANQGSEA in the germline V gene. Trimming pared 8 bases from V and 3 bases from J, leaving 19 bases between. This CDR3 reads CSTARERNHYGYTF. The CDR3 DNA is TGCAGCACCGCGAGAGAGCGGAACCACTATGGCTACACCTTC.

A remark on this clonotype: One junction end disagrees with the germline gene, perhaps due to a read error. The genes are TRBV19 and TRBJ2-2; D may correspond to TRBD1 or TRBD2 (7 bases each). Germline loops: CDR1 LNHDA, CDR2 SQIVND (reference sequence). This CDR3 spans 15 amino acids. The CDR3 nucleotides are TGTGCCAGTAGCCCGGGGAGGGGGCGCCTCGGGGAGCTGCTTTTT. Protein product: CASSPGRGRLGELLF.

This clonotype was observed at least ten times. The chain joins TRBV2 to TRBJ1-5, with D hard to call. The V end was cut by 1 base, the J end by 0 bases, with 10 bases between. The length of the CDR3 is 16 residues. Germline CDR1 reads SNHLY; CDR2 reads FYNNEI. CDR3 residues: CASSEGRRFSNQPQHF. CDR3 nucleotide sequence: TGTGCCAGCAGTGAAGGGAGGCGATTTAGCAATCAGCCCCAGCATTTT.

This clonotype was seen a handful of times. This chain connects TRBV7-2 to TRBJ1-5; D may be TRBD1 (5 bases). There are 16 residues in the CDR3. Germline V gene sequence: CDR1 SGHTA, CDR2 FQGNSA. V was clipped by 5 bases and J by 3 bases, with 17 bases between them. Here the CDR3 DNA reads TGTGCCAGCAGCCAAGGGGACCGGGACTTCAATCAGCCCCAGCATTTT. This gives the protein CASSQGDRDFNQPQHF.